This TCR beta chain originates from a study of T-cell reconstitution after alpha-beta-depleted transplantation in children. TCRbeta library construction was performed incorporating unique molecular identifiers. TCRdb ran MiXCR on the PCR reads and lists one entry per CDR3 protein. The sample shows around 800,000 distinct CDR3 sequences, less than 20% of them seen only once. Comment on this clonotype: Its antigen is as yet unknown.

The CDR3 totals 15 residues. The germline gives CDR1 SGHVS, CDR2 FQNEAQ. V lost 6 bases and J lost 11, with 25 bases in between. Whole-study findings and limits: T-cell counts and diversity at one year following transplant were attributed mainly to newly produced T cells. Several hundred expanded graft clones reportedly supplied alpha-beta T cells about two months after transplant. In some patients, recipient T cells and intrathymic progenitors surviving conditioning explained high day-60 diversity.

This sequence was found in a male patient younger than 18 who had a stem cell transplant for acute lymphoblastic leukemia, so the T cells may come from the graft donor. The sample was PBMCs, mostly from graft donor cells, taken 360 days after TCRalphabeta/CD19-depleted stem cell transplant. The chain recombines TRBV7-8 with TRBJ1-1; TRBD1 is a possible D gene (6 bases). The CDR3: CASSLKSTGLRSAFF. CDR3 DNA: TGTGCCAGCAGTCTAAAAAGCACAGGGCTTAGGTCCGCTTTCTTT.